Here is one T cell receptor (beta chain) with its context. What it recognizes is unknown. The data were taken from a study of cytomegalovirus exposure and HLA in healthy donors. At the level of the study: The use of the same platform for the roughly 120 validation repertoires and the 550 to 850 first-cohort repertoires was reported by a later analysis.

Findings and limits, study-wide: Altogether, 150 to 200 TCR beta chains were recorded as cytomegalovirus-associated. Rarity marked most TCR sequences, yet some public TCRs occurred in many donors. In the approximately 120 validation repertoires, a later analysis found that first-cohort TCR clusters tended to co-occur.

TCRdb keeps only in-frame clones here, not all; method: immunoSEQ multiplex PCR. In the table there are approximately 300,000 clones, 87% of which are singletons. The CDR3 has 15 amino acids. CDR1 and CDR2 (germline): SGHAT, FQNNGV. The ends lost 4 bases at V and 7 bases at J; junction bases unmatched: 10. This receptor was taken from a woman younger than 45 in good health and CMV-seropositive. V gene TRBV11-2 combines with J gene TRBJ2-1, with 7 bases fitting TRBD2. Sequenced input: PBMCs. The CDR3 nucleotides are TGTGCCAGCAGCTCCCGGACTAGTAGGAGAAATGAGCAGTTCTTC. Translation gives CASSSRTSRRNEQFF.